This entry lists 9 T cell receptor beta chains sequenced from one sample in a study of blood T cell repertoires in COVID-19. Generated by immunoSEQ multiplex PCR, the TCRdb table keeps only in-frame clones and is missing some. The sample includes 150,000 to 200,000 clones, 75% to 90% of them seen just once. Sequencing input: peripheral blood. The receptor set was obtained from an older woman with acute or convalescent COVID-19.

The sample holds a few counts of this clone. The J gene is TRBJ1-2, the V gene TRBV29-1; D call uncertain. The length of the CDR3 is 10 residues. CDR1 is SQVTM and CDR2 is ANQGSEA in the germline V gene. V shed 6 bases and J shed 7 bases, with 9 bases lying between them. The CDR3 DNA reads as TGCAGCGTATACACGGGTGGCTACACCTTC. It specifies CSVYTGGYTF.

The rearrangement joins TRBV5-6 to TRBJ1-5; D gene ambiguous. The CDR3 length is 14 residues. Germline lookup yields CDR1 SGHDT and CDR2 YYEEEE. V was clipped by 4 bases and J by 8 bases, with 16 bases between them. The CDR3 DNA follows: TGTGCCAGCAGCGGCCCGGGTTTCACGGAGCCCCAGCATTTT. Encoded protein: CASSGPGFTEPQHF.

This clone was recorded a few times. The gene calls are TRBV4-3 and TRBJ2-2; possibly TRBD2 for D (5 bases). This CDR3 is 14 amino acids long. Germline V lookup: CDR1 LGHNA, CDR2 YSLEER. The germline V and J ends were trimmed by 10 bases and 6 bases, with 18 bases remaining between them. The CDR3 region has the DNA TGCGCCACACCCGTCGATCCCGGGGCCGGGGAGCTGTTTTTT. Its protein is CATPVDPGAGELFF.

The rearrangement uses TRBV6-5 and TRBJ2-7; TRBD1 might be the D (5 bases). The CDR3 is 13 residues long. V lost 8 bases and J lost 2, with 13 bases in between. CDR1 MNHEY and CDR2 SVGAGI come from the germline V gene. The CDR3 bases are TGTGCCAGCGCCATGGCAGGGCCCTACGAGCAGTACTTC. It translates to CASAMAGPYEQYF.

The chain employs TRBV18 and TRBJ2-7; 9 nucleotides match TRBD1. CDR3 length: 16 residues. Germline V CDR1 and CDR2: KGHSH, LQKENI. V was clipped by 5 bases and J by 1 base; unmatched bases: 9. The CDR3 coding sequence is TGTGCCAGCTCAGTGACCGGGACAGGGTTATCCTACGAGCAGTACTTC. The encoded protein is CASSVTGTGLSYEQYF.

A few counts support this clone. The J gene is TRBJ2-3, the V gene TRBV5-6; 7 positions match TRBD1. The CDR3 is 15 residues long. V dropped 1 base and J dropped 4; count of bases not matched to a gene: 6. The germline V gene encodes CDR1 SGHDT and CDR2 YYEEEE. The CDR3 DNA sequence: TGTGCCAGCAGCTTGCGAGGTACAGGGGCAGATACGCAGTATTTT. It specifies CASSLRGTGADTQYF.

This clone was picked up one time. The chain uses TRBV4-3 and TRBJ2-3; TRBD2 matches 8 bases. V was pared by 0 bases and J by 5 bases, with 7 bases of the junction left unmatched. The V gene's germline CDR1 is LGHNA and CDR2 YSLEER. This CDR3 has 16 residues. The CDR3 nucleotides are TGCGCCAGCAGCCAAGAAACTTCCGGGGGGGAAGATACGCAGTATTTT. Residues: CASSQETSGGEDTQYF.

The chain carries TRBV7-2 and TRBJ2-7, with TRBD1 matching over 8 bases. With 4 bases clipped from V and 4 bases from J, the junction kept 6 bases outside the gene matches. CDR1 and CDR2 (germline): SGHTA, FQGNSA. The length of the CDR3 is 14 residues. CDR3 nucleotides: TGTGCCAGCAGCTCGGGGACAGGAAAATACGAGCAGTACTTC. This encodes CASSSGTGKYEQYF.

The chain links TRBV28 to TRBJ2-5; weak D call: TRBD1 (6 bases). V dropped 1 base and J dropped 0 bases, with 12 bases sitting between them. The CDR3 runs to 16 residues. Germline V gives CDR1 MDHEN, CDR2 SYDVKM. The CDR3 reads CASSLSLRGYQETQYF. The DNA for the CDR3 is TGTGCCAGCAGTTTATCGCTCAGGGGCTACCAAGAGACCCAGTACTTC.